Listed below are T cell receptor beta chains from one sample, sequenced in a study of neoadjuvant anti-PD-1 for oral cavity cancer. TCRdb's table, derived via immunoSEQ multiplex PCR, lists solely in-frame clones and lacks some. The table has 11,000 to 15,000 clones, about 67% seen once; the top ten hold roughly 2.9%. The sequenced sample was PBMCs, obtained before nivolumab (anti-PD-1) treatment. Every receptor here comes from a person aged 35-79 years with oral cavity squamous cell carcinoma. Both conserved end residues are part of each CDR3. The D gene is left open where the match is weak. Clone size appears in some rows only: once, few, many, or a class for an expanded clone.

>TRBV19|.|TRBJ2-7|.
CATASGTSSYEQYF
TGTGCCACCGCGTCGGGGACCAGCTCCTACGAGCAGTACTTC
>TRBV4-2|.|TRBJ2-1|.
CASSQAQINEQFF
TGTGCCAGCAGCCAAGCGCAGATCAATGAGCAGTTCTTC
>TRBV4-1|few|TRBJ2-7|.
CASSQVASHPKAYEQYF
TGCGCCAGCAGCCAAGTAGCTTCCCATCCCAAGGCCTACGAGCAGTACTTC
>TRBV10-1|few|TRBJ1-4|.
CASSETGREKLFF
TGCGCCAGCAGTGAGACAGGAAGGGAAAAACTGTTTTTT
>TRBV4-2|.|TRBJ2-7|TRBD2
CASSETSGGNHEQYF
TGTGCCAGCAGCGAGACTAGCGGGGGGAACCACGAGCAGTACTTC
>TRBV2|.|TRBJ2-5|.
CASSDSVAGTQQETQYF
TGTGCCAGCAGCGATTCCGTGGCCGGGACGCAGCAAGAGACCCAGTACTTC
>TRBV4-1|.|TRBJ2-4|TRBD1
CASSQPGQKNIQYF
TGCGCCAGCAGCCAGCCGGGACAGAAAAACATTCAGTACTTC
>TRBV5-5|few|TRBJ2-2|.
CASSLALTGRNTGELFF
TGTGCCAGCAGCTTGGCGTTAACAGGGCGGAACACCGGGGAGCTGTTTTTT
>TRBV4-2|.|TRBJ2-2|TRBD2
CASSPRREGSNTGELFF
TGTGCCAGCAGCCCCCGGCGGGAGGGCTCGAACACCGGGGAGCTGTTTTTT
>TRBV25-1|.|TRBJ2-7|.
CASSDTQGFHYEQYF
TGTGCCAGCAGTGATACCCAGGGGTTCCACTACGAGCAGTACTTC
>TRBV28|.|TRBJ2-6|.
CASSSAAAGANVLTF
TGTGCCAGCAGTTCGGCGGCGGCAGGGGCCAACGTCCTGACTTTC
>TRBV10-3|.|TRBJ1-2|.
CAISESGGAGYGYTF
TGTGCCATCAGTGAGTCGGGGGGCGCTGGCTATGGCTACACCTTC
>TRBV5-1|.|TRBJ2-3|TRBD2
CASRRAGLTDTQYF
TGCGCCAGCAGAAGAGCGGGGTTAACAGATACGCAGTATTTT
>TRBV7-2|.|TRBJ2-7|TRBD1
CASSLERQGMKQYF
TGTGCCAGCAGCTTAGAGAGACAGGGGATGAAGCAGTACTTC
>TRBV7-2|.|TRBJ1-1|.
CASSGRTDYTEAFF
TGTGCCAGCAGCGGCAGGACAGACTACACTGAAGCTTTCTTT
>TRBV13|.|TRBJ1-1|.
CASSLAPGRLTEAFF
TGTGCCAGCAGCTTAGCCCCAGGGAGACTCACTGAAGCTTTCTTT
>TRBV7-6|once|TRBJ2-3|.
CASSPAWVRQSTDTQYF
TGTGCCAGCAGCCCCGCTTGGGTCCGACAGAGCACAGATACGCAGTATTTT
>TRBV4-2|.|TRBJ1-1|.
CASSQGRIAGAEAFF
TGTGCCAGCAGCCAAGGTAGGATAGCGGGGGCTGAAGCTTTCTTT
>TRBV11-2|once|TRBJ2-2|.
CASSYTGELFF
TGTGCCAGCAGCTACACCGGGGAGCTGTTTTTT
>TRBV29-1|.|TRBJ2-7|TRBD2
CSVEASGSYEQYF
TGCAGCGTTGAGGCCAGCGGGAGCTACGAGCAGTACTTC
>TRBV7-3|.|TRBJ2-7|TRBD2
CASSPRTSGAEQYF
TGTGCCAGCAGCCCAAGGACTAGCGGCGCCGAGCAGTACTTC
>TRBV18|.|TRBJ1-2|.
CASSPTTVYGYTF
TGTGCCAGCTCACCTACGACGGTGTATGGCTACACCTTC
>TRBV27|.|TRBJ2-7|.
CASSSEGGPSSYEQYF
TGTGCCAGCAGTTCAGAAGGGGGGCCCAGCTCCTACGAGCAGTACTTC
>TRBV4-2|.|TRBJ2-1|TRBD1
CASSQVGAGGNEQFF
TGTGCCAGCAGCCAAGTAGGGGCAGGGGGCAATGAGCAGTTCTTC
>TRBV6-5|.|TRBJ1-2|.
CASSYYSGTGVYGYTF
TGTGCCAGCAGTTACTACAGTGGTACTGGGGTATATGGCTACACCTTC
>TRBV7-8|.|TRBJ1-5|.
CASSLGQYGYQPQHF
TGTGCCAGCAGCTTAGGACAGTATGGGTATCAGCCCCAGCATTTT
>TRBV6-5|.|TRBJ1-2|.
CASTIQGGLIGGYTF
TGTGCCAGCACCATTCAGGGAGGGCTGATCGGGGGCTACACCTTC
>TRBV9|.|TRBJ2-5|.
CAVLGGRLGKTQYF
TGTGCCGTCCTTGGGGGGAGGCTGGGAAAGACCCAGTACTTC
>TRBV2|few|TRBJ2-2|TRBD1
CASSGQGATGELFF
TGTGCCAGCAGCGGACAGGGGGCCACCGGGGAGCTGTTTTTT
>TRBV11-2|.|TRBJ2-7|.
CASSFPLRVPYF
TGTGCCAGCAGCTTCCCCCTACGAGTTCCGTACTTC